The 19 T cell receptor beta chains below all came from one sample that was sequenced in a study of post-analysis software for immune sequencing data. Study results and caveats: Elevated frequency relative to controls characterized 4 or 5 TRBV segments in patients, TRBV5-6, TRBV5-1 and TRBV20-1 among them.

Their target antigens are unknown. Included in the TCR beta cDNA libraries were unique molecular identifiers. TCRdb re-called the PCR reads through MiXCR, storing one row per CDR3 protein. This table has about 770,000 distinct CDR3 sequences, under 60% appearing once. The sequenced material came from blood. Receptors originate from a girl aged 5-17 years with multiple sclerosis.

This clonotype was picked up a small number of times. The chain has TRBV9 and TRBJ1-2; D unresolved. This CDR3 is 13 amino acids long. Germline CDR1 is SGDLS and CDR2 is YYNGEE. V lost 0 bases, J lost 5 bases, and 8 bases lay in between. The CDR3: CASSVGRTYGYTF. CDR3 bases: TGTGCCAGCAGCGTAGGACGAACGTATGGCTACACCTTC.

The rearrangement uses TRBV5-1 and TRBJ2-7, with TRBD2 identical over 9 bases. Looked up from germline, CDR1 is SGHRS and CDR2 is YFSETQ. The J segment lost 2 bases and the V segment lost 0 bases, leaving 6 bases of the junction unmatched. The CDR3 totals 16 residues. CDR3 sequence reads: CASSLDRTSDTYEQYF. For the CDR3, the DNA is TGCGCCAGCAGCTTGGACAGGACTAGCGACACCTACGAGCAGTACTTC. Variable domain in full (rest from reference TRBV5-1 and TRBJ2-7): KAGVTQTPRYLIKTRGQQVTLSCSPISGHRSVSWYQQTPGQGLQFLFEYFSETQRNKGNFPGRFSGRQFSNSRSEMNVSTLELGDSALYLCASSLDRTSDTYEQYFGPGTRLTVT.

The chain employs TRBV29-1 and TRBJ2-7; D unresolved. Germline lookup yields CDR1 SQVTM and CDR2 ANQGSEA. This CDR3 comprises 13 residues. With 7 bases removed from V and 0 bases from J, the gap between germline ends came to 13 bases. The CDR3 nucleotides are TGCAGCGCCATGCCGGAGAGCTCCTACGAGCAGTACTTC. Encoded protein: CSAMPESSYEQYF.

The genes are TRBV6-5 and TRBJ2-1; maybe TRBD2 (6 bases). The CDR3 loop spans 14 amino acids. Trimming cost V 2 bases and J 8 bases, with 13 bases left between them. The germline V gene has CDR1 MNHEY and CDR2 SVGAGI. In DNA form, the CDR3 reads TGTGCCAGCAGTTACGGGAGGATTGCGGATGAGCAGTTCTTC. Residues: CASSYGRIADEQFF.

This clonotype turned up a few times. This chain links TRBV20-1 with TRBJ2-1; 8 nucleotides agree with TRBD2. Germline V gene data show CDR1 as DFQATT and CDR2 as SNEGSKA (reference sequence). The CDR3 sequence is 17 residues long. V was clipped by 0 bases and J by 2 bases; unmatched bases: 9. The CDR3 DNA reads TGCAGTGCTAGAGATGGGGTAGCGGGGCGGACCTACAATGAGCAGTTCTTC. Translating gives CSARDGVAGRTYNEQFF.

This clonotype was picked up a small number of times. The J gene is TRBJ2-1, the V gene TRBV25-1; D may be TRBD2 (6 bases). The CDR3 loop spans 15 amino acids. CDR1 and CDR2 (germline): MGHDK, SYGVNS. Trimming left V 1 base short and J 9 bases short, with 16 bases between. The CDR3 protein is CASSELGGEVSEQFF. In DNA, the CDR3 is TGTGCCAGCAGTGAATTGGGGGGTGAGGTCAGTGAGCAGTTCTTC.

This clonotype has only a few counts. CDR3 bases: TGTGCCAGCAGCTTAAGGGGAACTGGCACAGATACGCAGTATTTT. Its translation: CASSLRGTGTDTQYF. The rearrangement joins TRBV11-2 to TRBJ2-3; TRBD1 is a possible D gene (5 bases). Germline V gene data show CDR1 as SGHAT and CDR2 as FQNNGV. Between the trimmed V and J ends, which lost 2 bases and 1 base, there was a span of 10 bases. The CDR3 is 15 residues long.

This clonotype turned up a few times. CDR3 DNA sequence: TGTGCCAGCAGTTTAGTCGGGAGGTCCTCGTACGAGCAGTACTTC. Its protein product is CASSLVGRSSYEQYF. J is TRBJ2-7 and V is TRBV12-3 or TRBV12-4; 7 nucleotides match TRBD2. The V segment lost 1 base and the J segment 4 bases; nucleotides outside the gene matches: 7. The CDR3 length is 15 residues.

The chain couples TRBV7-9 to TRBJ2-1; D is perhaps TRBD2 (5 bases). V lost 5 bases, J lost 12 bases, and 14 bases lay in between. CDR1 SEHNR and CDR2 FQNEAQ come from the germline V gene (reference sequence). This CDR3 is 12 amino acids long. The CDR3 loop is CASSPLDAGQFF. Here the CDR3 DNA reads TGTGCCAGCAGCCCACTCGATGCGGGGCAGTTCTTC. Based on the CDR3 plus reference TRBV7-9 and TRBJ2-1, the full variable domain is DTGVSQNPRHKITKRGQNVTFRCDPISEHNRLYWYRQTLGQGPEFLTYFQNEAQLEKSRLLSDRFSAERPKGSFSTLEIQRTEQGDSAMYLCASSPLDAGQFFGPGTRLTVL.

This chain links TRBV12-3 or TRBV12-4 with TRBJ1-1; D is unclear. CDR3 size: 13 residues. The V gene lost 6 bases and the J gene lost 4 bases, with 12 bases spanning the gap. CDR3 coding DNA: TGTGCCAGCAGGCCTTCAGGTCCCACTGAAGCTTTCTTT. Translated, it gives CASRPSGPTEAFF.

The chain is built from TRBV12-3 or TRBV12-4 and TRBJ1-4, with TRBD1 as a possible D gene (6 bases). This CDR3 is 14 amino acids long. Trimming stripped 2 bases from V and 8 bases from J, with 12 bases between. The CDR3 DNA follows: TGTGCCAGCAGTTTAACAGGGAAGGGAGAAAAACTGTTTTTT. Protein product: CASSLTGKGEKLFF.

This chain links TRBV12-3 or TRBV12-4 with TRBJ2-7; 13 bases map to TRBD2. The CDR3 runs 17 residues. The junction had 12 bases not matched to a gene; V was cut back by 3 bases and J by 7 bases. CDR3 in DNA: TGTGCCAGCAGTTTGGGGACTAGCGGGACGTCACGAAGAGAGCAGTACTTC. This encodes CASSLGTSGTSRREQYF.

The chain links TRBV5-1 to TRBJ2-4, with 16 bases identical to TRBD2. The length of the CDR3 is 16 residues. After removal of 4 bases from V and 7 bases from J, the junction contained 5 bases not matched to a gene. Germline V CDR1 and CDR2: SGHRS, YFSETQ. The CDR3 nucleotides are TGCGCCAGCAGCATGGGACTAGCGGGAGGGAAGAACATTCAGTACTTC. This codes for CASSMGLAGGKNIQYF.

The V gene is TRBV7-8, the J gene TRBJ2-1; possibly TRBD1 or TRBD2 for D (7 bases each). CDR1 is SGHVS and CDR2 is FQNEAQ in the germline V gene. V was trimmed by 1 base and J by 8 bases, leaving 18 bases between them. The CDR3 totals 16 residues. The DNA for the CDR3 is TGTGCCAGCAGCTTAGACCTCCGGGGGGACAGCGATGAGCAGTTCTTC. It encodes CASSLDLRGDSDEQFF.

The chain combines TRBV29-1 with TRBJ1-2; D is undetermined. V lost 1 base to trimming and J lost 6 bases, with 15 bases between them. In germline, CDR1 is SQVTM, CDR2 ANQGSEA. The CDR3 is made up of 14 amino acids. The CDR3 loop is CSVEGWMGGNGYTF. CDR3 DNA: TGCAGCGTTGAAGGGTGGATGGGAGGGAATGGCTACACCTTC.

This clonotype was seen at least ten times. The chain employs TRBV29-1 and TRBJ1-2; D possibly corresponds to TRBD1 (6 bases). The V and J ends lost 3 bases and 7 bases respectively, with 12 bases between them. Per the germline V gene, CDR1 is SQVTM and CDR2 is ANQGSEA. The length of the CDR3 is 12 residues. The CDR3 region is CSVEAGDGGYTF. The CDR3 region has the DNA TGCAGCGTTGAGGCAGGGGATGGTGGCTACACCTTC.

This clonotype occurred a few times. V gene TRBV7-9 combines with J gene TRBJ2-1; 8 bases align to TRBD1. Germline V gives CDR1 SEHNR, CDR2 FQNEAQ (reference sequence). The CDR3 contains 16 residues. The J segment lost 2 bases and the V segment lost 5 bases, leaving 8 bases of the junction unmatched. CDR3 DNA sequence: TGTGCCAGCAGCCTCCTCGGGACAGGAGCCTACAATGAGCAGTTCTTC. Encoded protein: CASSLLGTGAYNEQFF.

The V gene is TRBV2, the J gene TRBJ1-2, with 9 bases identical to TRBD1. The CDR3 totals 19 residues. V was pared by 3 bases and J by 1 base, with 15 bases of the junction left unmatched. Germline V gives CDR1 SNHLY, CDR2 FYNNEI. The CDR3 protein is CASSDPRRTGEEDNYGYTF. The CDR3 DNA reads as TGTGCCAGCAGTGACCCCCGGAGGACAGGGGAAGAGGATAACTATGGCTACACCTTC.

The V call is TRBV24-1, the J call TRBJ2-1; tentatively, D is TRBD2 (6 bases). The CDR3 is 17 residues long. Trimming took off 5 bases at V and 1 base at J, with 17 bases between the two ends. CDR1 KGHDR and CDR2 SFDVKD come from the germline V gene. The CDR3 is CATSAVGGVGSYNEQFF. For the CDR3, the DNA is TGTGCCACCAGTGCCGTGGGGGGTGTAGGATCCTACAATGAGCAGTTCTTC.